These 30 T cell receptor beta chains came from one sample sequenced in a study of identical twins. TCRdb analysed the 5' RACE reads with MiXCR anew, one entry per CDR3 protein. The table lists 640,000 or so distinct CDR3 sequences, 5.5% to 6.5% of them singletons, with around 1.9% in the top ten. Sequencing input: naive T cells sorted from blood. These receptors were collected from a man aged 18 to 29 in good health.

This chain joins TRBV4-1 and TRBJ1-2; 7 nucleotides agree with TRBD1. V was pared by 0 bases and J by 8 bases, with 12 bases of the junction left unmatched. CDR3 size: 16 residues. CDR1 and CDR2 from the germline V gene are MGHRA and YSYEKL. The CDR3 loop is CASSQERDSPLRGYTF. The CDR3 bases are TGCGCCAGCAGCCAAGAGAGGGACAGCCCTCTCCGCGGCTACACCTTC.

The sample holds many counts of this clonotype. CDR3 region: CSVPGPKADEQFF. The CDR3, as DNA: TGCAGTGTCCCGGGACCAAAAGCGGATGAGCAGTTCTTC. The V gene is TRBV20-1, the J gene TRBJ2-1; either TRBD1 or TRBD2 may supply D (5 bases each). Looked up from germline, CDR1 is DFQATT and CDR2 is SNEGSKA (reference sequence). The CDR3 has 13 residues. The germline V and J ends were trimmed by 7 bases and 8 bases, with 18 bases remaining between them.

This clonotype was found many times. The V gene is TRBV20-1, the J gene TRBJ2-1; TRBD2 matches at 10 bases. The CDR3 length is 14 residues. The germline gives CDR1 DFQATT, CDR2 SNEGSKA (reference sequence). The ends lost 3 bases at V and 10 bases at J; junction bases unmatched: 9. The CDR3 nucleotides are TGCAGTGCTAGGTTGTCCGGACTAGCGGACGAGCAGTTCTTC. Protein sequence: CSARLSGLADEQFF.

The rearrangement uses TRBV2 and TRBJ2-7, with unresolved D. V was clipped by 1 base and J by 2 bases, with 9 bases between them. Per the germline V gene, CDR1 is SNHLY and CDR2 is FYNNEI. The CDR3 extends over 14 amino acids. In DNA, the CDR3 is TGTGCCAGCAGTGAAGGGGCTTGGGCCTACGAGCAGTACGTC. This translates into CASSEGAWAYEQYV.

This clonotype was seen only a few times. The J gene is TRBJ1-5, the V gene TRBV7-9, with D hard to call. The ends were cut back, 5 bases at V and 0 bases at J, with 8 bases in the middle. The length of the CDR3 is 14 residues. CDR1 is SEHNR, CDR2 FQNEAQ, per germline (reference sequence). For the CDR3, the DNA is TGTGCCAGCAGCCCGTATACTAGCAATCAGCCCCAGCATTTT. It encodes CASSPYTSNQPQHF.

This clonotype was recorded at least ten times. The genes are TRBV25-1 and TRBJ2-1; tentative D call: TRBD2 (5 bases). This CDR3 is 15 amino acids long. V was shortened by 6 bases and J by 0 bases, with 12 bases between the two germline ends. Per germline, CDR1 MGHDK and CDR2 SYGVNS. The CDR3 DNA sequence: TGTGCCAGCAGCGCGAGACGGGGCTCCTACAATGAGCAGTTCTTC. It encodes CASSARRGSYNEQFF.

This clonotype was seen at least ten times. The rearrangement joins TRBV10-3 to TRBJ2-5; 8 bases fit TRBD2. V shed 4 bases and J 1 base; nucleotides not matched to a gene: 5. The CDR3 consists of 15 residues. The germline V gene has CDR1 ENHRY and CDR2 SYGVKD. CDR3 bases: TGTGCCATCAGTGGCGCGGGGGGCAGCCAAGAGACCCAGTACTTC. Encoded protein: CAISGAGGSQETQYF.

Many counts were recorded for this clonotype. Here the CDR3 reads CASSYKGTGELFF. The CDR3 DNA reads TGTGCCAGCAGTTACAAGGGAACCGGGGAGCTGTTTTTT. V is TRBV6-2 or TRBV6-3 and J is TRBJ2-2; D gene unclear. There are 13 residues in the CDR3. CDR1 and CDR2 (germline): MNHEY, SVGEGT. V lost 2 bases and J lost 5, with 6 bases in between.

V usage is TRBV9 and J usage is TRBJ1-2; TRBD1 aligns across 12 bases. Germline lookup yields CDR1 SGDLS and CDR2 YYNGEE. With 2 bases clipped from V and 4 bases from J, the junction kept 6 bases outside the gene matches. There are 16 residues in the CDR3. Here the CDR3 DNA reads TGTGCCAGCAGCGTTGGGGACAGGGGGCAGGCCTATGGCTACACCTTC. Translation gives CASSVGDRGQAYGYTF.

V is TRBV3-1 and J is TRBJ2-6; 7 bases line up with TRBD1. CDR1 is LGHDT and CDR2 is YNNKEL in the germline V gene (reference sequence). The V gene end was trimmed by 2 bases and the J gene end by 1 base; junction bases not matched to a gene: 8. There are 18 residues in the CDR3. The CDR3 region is CASSQIGTASSGANVLTF. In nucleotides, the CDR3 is TGTGCCAGCAGCCAAATCGGGACAGCAAGTTCTGGGGCCAACGTCCTGACTTTC. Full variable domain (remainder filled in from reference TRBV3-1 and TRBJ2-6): DTAVSQTPKYLVTQMGNDKSIKCEQNLGHDTMYWYKQDSKKFLKIMFSYNNKELIINETVPNRFSPKSPDKAHLNLHINSLELGDSAVYFCASSQIGTASSGANVLTFGAGSRLTVL.

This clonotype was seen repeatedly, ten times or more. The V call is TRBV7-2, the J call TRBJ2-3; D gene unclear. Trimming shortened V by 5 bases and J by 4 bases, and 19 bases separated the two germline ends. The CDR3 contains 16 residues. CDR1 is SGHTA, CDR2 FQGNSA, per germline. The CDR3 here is CASSPIRMNGADTQYF. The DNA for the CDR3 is TGTGCCAGCAGCCCAATAAGGATGAATGGGGCAGATACGCAGTATTTT.

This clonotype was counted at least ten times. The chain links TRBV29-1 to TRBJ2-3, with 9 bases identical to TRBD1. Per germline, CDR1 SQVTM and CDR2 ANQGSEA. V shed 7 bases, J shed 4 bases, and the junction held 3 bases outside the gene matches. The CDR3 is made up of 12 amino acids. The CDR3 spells CSADRGADTQYF. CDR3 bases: TGCAGCGCAGACAGGGGGGCAGATACGCAGTATTTT.

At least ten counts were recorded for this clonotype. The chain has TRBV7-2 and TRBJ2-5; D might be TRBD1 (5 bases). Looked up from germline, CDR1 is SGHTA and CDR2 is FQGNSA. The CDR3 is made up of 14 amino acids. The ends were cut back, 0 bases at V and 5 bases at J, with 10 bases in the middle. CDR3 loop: CASSLARAFETQYF. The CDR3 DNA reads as TGTGCCAGCAGCTTAGCCAGGGCGTTTGAGACCCAGTACTTC.

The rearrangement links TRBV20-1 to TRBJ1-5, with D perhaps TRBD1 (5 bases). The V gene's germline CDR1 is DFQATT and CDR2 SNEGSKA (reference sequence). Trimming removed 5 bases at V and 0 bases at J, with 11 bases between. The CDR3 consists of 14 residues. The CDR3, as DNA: TGCAGTGCTCTCGACAGCCATAGCAATCAGCCCCAGCATTTT. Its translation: CSALDSHSNQPQHF.

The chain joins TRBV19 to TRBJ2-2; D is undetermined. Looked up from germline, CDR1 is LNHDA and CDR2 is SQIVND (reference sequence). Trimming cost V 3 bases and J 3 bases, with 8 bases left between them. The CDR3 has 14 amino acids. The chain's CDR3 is CASSITWDTGELFF. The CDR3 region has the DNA TGTGCCAGTAGTATTACTTGGGACACCGGGGAGCTGTTTTTT.

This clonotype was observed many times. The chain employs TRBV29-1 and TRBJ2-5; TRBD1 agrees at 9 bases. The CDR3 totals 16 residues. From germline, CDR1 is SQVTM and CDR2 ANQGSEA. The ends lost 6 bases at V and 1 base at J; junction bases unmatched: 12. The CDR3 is CSVLWPGQGIQETQYF. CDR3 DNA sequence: TGCAGCGTCCTTTGGCCGGGACAGGGAATCCAAGAGACCCAGTACTTC.

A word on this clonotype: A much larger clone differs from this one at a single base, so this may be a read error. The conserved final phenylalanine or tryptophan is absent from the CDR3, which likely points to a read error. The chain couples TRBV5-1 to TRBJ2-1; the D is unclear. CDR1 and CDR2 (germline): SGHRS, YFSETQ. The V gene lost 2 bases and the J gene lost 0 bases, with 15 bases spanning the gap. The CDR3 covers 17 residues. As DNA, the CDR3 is TGCGCCAGCAGCTTTGCTCCGAGAAGCCGCTCCTACAATGAGCAGTTCTAC. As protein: CASSFAPRSRSYNEQFY.

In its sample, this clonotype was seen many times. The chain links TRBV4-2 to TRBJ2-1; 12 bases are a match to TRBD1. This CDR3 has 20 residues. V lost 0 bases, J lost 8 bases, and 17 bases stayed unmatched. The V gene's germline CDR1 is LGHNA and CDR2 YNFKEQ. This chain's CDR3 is CASSQDFGTGGSYVRDEQFF. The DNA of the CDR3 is TGTGCCAGCAGCCAAGATTTCGGGACAGGGGGCTCGTACGTTCGGGATGAGCAGTTCTTC.

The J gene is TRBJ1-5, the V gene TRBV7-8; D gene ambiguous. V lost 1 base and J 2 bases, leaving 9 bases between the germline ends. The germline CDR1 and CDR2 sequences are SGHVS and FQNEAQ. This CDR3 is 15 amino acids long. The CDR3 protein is CASSLDFGGNQPQHF. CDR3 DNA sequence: TGTGCCAGCAGCTTAGACTTTGGGGGCAATCAGCCCCAGCATTTT. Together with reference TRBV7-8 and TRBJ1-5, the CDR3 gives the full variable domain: GAGVSQSPRYKVAKRGQDVALRCDPISGHVSLFWYQQALGQGPEFLTYFQNEAQLDKSGLPSDRFFAERPEGSVSTLKIQRTQQEDSAVYLCASSLDFGGNQPQHFGDGTRLSIL.

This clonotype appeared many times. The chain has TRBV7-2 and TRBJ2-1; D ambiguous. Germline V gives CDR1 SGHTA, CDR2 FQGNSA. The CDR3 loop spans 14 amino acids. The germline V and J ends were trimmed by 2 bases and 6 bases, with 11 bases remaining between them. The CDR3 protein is CASSLFTSINEQFF. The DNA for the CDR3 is TGTGCCAGCAGCTTATTCACATCGATCAATGAGCAGTTCTTC.

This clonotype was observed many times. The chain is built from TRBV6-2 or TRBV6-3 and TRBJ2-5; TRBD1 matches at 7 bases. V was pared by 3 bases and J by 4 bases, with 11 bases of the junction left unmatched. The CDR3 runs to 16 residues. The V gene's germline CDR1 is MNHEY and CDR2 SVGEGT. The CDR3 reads CASSYITMGQTETQYF. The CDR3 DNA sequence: TGTGCCAGCAGTTATATCACAATGGGACAGACAGAGACCCAGTACTTC.

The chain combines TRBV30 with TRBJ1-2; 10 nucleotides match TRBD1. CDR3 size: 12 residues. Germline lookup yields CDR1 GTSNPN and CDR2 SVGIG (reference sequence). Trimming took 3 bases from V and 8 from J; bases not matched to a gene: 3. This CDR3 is CAWRGDRGGYTF. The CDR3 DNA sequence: TGTGCCTGGAGGGGGGACAGGGGAGGCTACACCTTC.

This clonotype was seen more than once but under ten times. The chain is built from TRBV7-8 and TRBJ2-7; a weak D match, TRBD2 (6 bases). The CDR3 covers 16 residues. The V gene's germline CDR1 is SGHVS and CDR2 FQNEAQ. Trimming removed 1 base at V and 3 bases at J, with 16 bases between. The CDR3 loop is CASSLEDGGTDYEQYF. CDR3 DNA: TGTGCCAGCAGCTTAGAGGACGGCGGGACCGACTACGAGCAGTACTTC.

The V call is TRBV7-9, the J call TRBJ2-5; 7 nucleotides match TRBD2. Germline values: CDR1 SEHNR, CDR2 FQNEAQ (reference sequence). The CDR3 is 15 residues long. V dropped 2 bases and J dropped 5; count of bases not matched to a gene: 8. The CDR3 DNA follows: TGTGCCAGCAGCTTATCGGGCGGGAGTTCGGAGACCCAGTACTTC. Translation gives CASSLSGGSSETQYF.

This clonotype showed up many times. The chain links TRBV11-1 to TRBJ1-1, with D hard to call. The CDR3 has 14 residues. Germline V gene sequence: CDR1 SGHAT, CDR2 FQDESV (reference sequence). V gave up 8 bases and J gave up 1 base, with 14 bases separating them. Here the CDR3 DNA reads TGTGCCAGCGGCCCGGGGAGAACGAACACTGAAGCTTTCTTT. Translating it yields CASGPGRTNTEAFF. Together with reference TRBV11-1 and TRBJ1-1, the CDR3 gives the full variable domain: EAEVAQSPRYKITEKSQAVAFWCDPISGHATLYWYRQILGQGPELLVQFQDESVVDDSQLPKDRFSAERLKGVDSTLKIQPAELGDSAMYLCASGPGRTNTEAFFGQGTRLTVV.

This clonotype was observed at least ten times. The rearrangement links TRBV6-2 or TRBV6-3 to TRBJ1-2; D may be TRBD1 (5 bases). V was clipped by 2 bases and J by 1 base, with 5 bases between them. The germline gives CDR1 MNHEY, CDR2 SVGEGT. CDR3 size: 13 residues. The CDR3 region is CASSYDSNYGYTF. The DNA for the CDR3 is TGTGCCAGCAGTTACGACAGTAACTATGGCTACACCTTC.

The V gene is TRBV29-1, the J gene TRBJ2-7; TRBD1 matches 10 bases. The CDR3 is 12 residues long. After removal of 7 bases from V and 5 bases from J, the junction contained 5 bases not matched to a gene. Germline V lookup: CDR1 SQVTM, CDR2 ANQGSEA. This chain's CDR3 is CSAVGQGNEQYF. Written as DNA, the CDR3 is TGCAGCGCCGTGGGACAGGGGAACGAGCAGTACTTC.

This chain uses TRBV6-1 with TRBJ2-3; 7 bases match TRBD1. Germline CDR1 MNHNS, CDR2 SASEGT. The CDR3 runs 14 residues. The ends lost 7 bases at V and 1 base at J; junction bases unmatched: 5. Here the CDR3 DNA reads TGTGCCAGCAAACAGGGGATAGGCACAGATACGCAGTATTTT. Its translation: CASKQGIGTDTQYF.

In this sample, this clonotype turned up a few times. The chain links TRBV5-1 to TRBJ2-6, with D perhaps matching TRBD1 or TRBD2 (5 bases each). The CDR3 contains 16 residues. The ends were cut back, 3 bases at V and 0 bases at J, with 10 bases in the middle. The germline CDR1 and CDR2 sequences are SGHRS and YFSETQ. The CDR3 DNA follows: TGCGCCAGCAGCTCGGGACCGAGCTCTGGGGCCAACGTCCTGACTTTC. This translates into CASSSGPSSGANVLTF.

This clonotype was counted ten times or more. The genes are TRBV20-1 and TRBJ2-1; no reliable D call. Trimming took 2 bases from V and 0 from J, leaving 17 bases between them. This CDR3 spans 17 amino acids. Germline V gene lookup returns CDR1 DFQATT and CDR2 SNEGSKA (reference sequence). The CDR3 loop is CSARPPQEHSSYNEQFF. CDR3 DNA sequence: TGCAGTGCTAGACCCCCCCAGGAACACAGCTCCTACAATGAGCAGTTCTTC.